The next 10 T cell receptor beta chains were all read from a single sample in a study of blood T cell repertoires in COVID-19. Generated by immunoSEQ multiplex PCR, the TCRdb table keeps only in-frame clones and is missing some. The sample includes 270,000 or so clones, more than 75% of them seen just once. The sequencing input was PBMCs or T cells enriched from blood (not recorded which). These receptor sequences come from a woman in her forties or fifties who had been exposed to COVID-19.

The V and J genes are TRBV7-9 and TRBJ2-5, with TRBD2 matching 10 bases. J lost 4 bases, V lost 2 bases, and 4 bases had no gene match. The CDR3 contains 15 residues. Germline-derived CDR1 and CDR2 are SEHNR and FQNEAQ (reference sequence). CDR3 region: CASSLFPSGGETQYF. The CDR3 nucleotides are TGTGCCAGCAGCTTATTTCCTAGCGGGGGAGAGACCCAGTACTTC. Looking up the rest from reference TRBV7-9 and TRBJ2-5 gives the full variable domain: DTGVSQNPRHKITKRGQNVTFRCDPISEHNRLYWYRQTLGQGPEFLTYFQNEAQLEKSRLLSDRFSAERPKGSFSTLEIQRTEQGDSAMYLCASSLFPSGGETQYFGPGTRLLVL.

V gene TRBV3-1 (or the pseudogene TRBV3-2) combines with J gene TRBJ1-1; D is perhaps TRBD1 (5 bases). V shed 0 bases and J shed 7 bases, with 9 bases lying between them. CDR1 and CDR2 from the germline V gene are LGHDT and YNNKEL (reference sequence). The CDR3 extends over 13 amino acids. CDR3 loop: CASSQDRQGEAFF. CDR3 nucleotide sequence: TGTGCCAGCAGCCAAGATCGTCAGGGTGAAGCTTTCTTT.

This clone has only a few counts. The genes are TRBV4-2 and TRBJ2-1, with 11 nucleotides matching TRBD2. The CDR3 covers 21 residues. Trimming took 4 bases from V and 4 from J; bases not matched to a gene: 21. CDR1 and CDR2 from the germline V gene are LGHNA and YNFKEQ. CDR3 coding DNA: TGTGCCAGCAGCCTAAGACTAGCGGGGTCCCGAGGGGGTGCGCGTTACAATGAGCAGTTCTTC. Amino acids: CASSLRLAGSRGGARYNEQFF.

V usage is TRBV7-6 and J usage is TRBJ1-2; the match to TRBD1 covers 9 bases. Germline V gene data show CDR1 as SGHVS and CDR2 as FNYEAQ. After removal of 5 bases from V and 5 bases from J, the junction contained 15 bases not matched to a gene. The CDR3 loop spans 17 amino acids. CDR3 in amino acids: CASSRDHGQGNWYGYTF. DNA for the CDR3: TGTGCCAGCAGCCGGGATCATGGACAGGGGAATTGGTATGGCTACACCTTC. Together with reference TRBV7-6 and TRBJ1-2, the CDR3 gives the full variable domain: GAGVSQSPRYKVTKRGQDVALRCDPISGHVSLYWYRQALGQGPEFLTYFNYEAQQDKSGLPNDRFSAERPEGSISTLTIQRTEQRDSAMYRCASSRDHGQGNWYGYTFGSGTRLTVV.

V gene TRBV12-3 or TRBV12-4 combines with J gene TRBJ2-7; TRBD1 might be the D (6 bases). The CDR3 runs 13 residues. Trimming pared 3 bases from V and 2 bases from J, leaving 8 bases between. This CDR3 is CASSLAGAYEQYF. CDR3 in DNA: TGTGCCAGCAGTTTGGCAGGGGCCTACGAGCAGTACTTC.

The chain combines TRBV5-4 with TRBJ1-1, with TRBD1 identical over 7 bases. Germline V gene sequence: CDR1 SGHNT, CDR2 YYREEE (reference sequence). The CDR3 is made up of 14 amino acids. Unmatched junction bases numbered 8, after V lost 4 bases and J lost 5 bases. CDR3 nucleotides: TGTGCCAGCAGCCGCGACAGGGAAGGTACTGAAGCTTTCTTT. It specifies CASSRDREGTEAFF.

The gene calls are TRBV6-5 and TRBJ1-2, with D uncertain. This CDR3 contains 14 residues. With 2 bases removed from V and 1 base from J, the gap between germline ends came to 8 bases. The germline V gene has CDR1 MNHEY and CDR2 SVGAGI. This CDR3 is CASSYHGGNYGYTF. In nucleotides, the CDR3 is TGTGCCAGCAGTTACCACGGAGGTAACTATGGCTACACCTTC.

The gene calls are TRBV2 and TRBJ1-1; 7 nucleotides align to TRBD1. The germline CDR1 and CDR2 sequences are SNHLY and FYNNEI. The CDR3 has 13 amino acids. V was clipped by 7 bases and J by 4 bases; unmatched bases: 6. CDR3 in amino acids: CASILDRSTEAFF. The CDR3 nucleotides are TGTGCCAGCATCCTGGACAGGAGCACTGAAGCTTTCTTT.

The chain has TRBV10-3 and TRBJ1-2; 9 nucleotides align to TRBD1. The CDR3 has 15 amino acids. Germline values: CDR1 ENHRY, CDR2 SYGVKD. The ends lost 0 bases at V and 9 bases at J; junction bases unmatched: 8. The CDR3, as DNA: TGTGCCATCAGTGAGTCCCTTGGACAGGGGAGAAGCTACACCTTC. The encoded protein is CAISESLGQGRSYTF.

The chain has TRBV10-2 and TRBJ1-2; perhaps TRBD1 as D (6 bases). Looked up from germline, CDR1 is WSHSY and CDR2 is SAAADI. V was cut by 4 bases and J by 7 bases, with 10 bases left in between. This CDR3 has 12 amino acids. The CDR3 spells CASSAGAGGYTF. As DNA, the CDR3 is TGCGCCAGCAGTGCAGGGGCTGGTGGCTACACCTTC.